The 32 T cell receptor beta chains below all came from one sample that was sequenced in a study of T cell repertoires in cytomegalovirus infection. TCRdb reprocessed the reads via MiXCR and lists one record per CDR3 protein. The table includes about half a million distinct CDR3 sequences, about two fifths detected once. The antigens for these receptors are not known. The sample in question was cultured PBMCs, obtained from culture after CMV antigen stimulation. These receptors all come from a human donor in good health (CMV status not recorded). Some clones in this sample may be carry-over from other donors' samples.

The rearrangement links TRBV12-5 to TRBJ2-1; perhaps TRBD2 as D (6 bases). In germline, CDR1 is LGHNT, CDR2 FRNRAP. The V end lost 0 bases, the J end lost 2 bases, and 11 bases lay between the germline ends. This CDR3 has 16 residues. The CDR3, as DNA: TGTGCTAGTGGTTTGGTACTGGGGAGGACCTACAATGAGCAGTTCTTC. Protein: CASGLVLGRTYNEQFF.

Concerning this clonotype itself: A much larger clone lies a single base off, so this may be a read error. CDR3 bases: TGTGCCAGCAGCTTAGAACAGCAAGAGACCCAGTACTTC. The encoded protein is CASSLEQQETQYF. The chain is built from TRBV11-2 and TRBJ2-5; no firm D call. This CDR3 is 13 amino acids long. In germline, CDR1 is SGHAT, CDR2 FQNNGV. V lost 0 bases, J lost 2 bases, and 4 bases lay in between.

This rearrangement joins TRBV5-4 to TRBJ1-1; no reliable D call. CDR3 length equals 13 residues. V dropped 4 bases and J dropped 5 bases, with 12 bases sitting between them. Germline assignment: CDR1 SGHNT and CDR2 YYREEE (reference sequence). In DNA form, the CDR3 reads TGTGCCAGCAGCCCGAGACGGGAGACTGAAGCTTTCTTT. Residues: CASSPRRETEAFF.

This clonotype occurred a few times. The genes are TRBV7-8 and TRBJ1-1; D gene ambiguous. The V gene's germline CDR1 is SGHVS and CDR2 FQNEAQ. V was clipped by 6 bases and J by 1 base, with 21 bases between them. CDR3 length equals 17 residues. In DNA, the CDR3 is TGTGCCAGCAGGCCTAGAGGTGCCGGTGCCGCGAACACTGAAGCTTTCTTT. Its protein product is CASRPRGAGAANTEAFF.

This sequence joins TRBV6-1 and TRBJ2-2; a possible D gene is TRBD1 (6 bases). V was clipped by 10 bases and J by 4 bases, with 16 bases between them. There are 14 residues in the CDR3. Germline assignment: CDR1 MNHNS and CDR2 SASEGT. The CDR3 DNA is TGTGCCACAGCATCGGACAGATCCACCGGGGAGCTGTTTTTT. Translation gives CATASDRSTGELFF.

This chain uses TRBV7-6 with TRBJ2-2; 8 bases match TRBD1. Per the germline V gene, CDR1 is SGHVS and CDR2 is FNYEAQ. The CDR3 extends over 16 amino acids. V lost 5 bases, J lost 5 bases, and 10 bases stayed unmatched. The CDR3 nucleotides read TGTGCCAGCAGCCCCCTCCCCCGGACAGGGACCGGGGAGCTGTTTTTT. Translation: CASSPLPRTGTGELFF.

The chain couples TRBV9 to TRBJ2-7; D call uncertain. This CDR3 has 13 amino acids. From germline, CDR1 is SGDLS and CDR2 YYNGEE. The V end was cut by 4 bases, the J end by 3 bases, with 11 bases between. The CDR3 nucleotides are TGTGCCAGCAGCCCAAAGGCGAGCTACGAGCAGTACTTC. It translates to CASSPKASYEQYF.

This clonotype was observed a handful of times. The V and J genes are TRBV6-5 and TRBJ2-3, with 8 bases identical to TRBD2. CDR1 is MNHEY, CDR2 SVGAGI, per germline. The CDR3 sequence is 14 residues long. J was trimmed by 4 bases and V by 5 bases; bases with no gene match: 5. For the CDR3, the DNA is TGTGCCAGCAGTCGAAAAGCGGGAGCAGATACGCAGTATTTT. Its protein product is CASSRKAGADTQYF.

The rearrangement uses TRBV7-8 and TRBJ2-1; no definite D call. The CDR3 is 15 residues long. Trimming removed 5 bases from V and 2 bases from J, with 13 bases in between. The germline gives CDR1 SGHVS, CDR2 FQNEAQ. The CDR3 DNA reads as TGTGCCAGCAGCCTCACAAACGGCCCCTACAATGAGCAGTTCTTC. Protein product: CASSLTNGPYNEQFF. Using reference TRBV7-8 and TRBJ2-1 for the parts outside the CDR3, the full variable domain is GAGVSQSPRYKVAKRGQDVALRCDPISGHVSLFWYQQALGQGPEFLTYFQNEAQLDKSGLPSDRFFAERPEGSVSTLKIQRTQQEDSAVYLCASSLTNGPYNEQFFGPGTRLTVL.

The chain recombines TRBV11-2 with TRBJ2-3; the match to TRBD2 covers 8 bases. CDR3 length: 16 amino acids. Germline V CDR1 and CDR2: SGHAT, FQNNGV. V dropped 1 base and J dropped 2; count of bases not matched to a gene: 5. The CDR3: CASSLGAGGDTDTQYF. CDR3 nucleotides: TGTGCCAGCAGCTTAGGCGCGGGGGGCGACACAGATACGCAGTATTTT.

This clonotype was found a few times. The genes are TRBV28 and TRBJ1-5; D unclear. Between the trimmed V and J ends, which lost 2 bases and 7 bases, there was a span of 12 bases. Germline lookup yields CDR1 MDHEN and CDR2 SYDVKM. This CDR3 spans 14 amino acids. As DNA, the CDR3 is TGTGCCAGCAGTTTAGGGAGCGTTGAACAGCCCCAGCATTTT. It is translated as CASSLGSVEQPQHF.

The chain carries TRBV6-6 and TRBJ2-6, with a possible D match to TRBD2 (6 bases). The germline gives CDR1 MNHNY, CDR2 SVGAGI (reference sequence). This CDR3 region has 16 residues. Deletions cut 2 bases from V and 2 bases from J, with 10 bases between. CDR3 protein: CASSYLREAGANVLTF. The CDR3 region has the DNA TGTGCCAGCAGTTACCTTAGGGAGGCTGGGGCCAACGTCCTGACTTTC.

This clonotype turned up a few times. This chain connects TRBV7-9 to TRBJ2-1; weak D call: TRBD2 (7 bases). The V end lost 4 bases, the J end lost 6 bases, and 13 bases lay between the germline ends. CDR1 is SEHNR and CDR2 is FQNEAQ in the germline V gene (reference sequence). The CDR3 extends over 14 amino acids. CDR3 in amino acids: CASSSGGFVNEQFF. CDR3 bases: TGTGCCAGCAGCTCGGGGGGCTTTGTCAATGAGCAGTTCTTC.

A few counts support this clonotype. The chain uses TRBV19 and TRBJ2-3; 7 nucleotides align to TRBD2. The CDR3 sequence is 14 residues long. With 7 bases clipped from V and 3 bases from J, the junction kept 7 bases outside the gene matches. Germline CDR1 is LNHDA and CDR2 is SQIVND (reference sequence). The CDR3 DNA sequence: TGTGCCAGTACCACCGGGACTACAACAGATACGCAGTATTTT. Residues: CASTTGTTTDTQYF.

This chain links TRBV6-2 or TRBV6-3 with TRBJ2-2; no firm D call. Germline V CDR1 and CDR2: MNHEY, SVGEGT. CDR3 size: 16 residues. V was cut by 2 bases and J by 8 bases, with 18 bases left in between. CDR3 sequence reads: CASSYRGWALKGELFF. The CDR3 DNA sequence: TGTGCCAGCAGTTACCGCGGCTGGGCATTGAAAGGGGAGCTGTTTTTT.

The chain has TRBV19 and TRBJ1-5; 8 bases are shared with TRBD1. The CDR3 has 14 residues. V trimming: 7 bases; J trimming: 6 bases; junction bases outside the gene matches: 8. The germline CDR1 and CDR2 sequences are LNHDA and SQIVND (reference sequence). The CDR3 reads CASNDRGPSQPQHF. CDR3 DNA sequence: TGTGCCAGTAACGACAGGGGCCCCAGTCAGCCCCAGCATTTT.

Here the CDR3 DNA reads TGTGCCAGCAGTGTTCTAGCGGGGGGCTCCACAGATACGCAGTATTTT. This gives the protein CASSVLAGGSTDTQYF. V gene TRBV12-3 or TRBV12-4 combines with J gene TRBJ2-3; 11 nucleotides match TRBD2. Unmatched junction bases numbered 6, after V lost 5 bases and J lost 2 bases. The CDR3 length is 16 residues.

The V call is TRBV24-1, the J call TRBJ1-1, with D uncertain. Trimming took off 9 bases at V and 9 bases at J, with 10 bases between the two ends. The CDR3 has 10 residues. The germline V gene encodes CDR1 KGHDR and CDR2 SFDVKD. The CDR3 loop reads CATEEGKAFF. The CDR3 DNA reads TGTGCCACCGAGGAAGGGAAAGCTTTCTTT.

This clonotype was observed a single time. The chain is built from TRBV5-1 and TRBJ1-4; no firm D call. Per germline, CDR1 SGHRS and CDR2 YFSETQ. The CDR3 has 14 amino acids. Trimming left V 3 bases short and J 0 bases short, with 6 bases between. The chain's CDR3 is CASSYAATNEKLFF. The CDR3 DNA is TGCGCCAGCAGCTACGCTGCAACTAATGAAAAACTGTTTTTT. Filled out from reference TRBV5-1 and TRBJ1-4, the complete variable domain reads KAGVTQTPRYLIKTRGQQVTLSCSPISGHRSVSWYQQTPGQGLQFLFEYFSETQRNKGNFPGRFSGRQFSNSRSEMNVSTLELGDSALYLCASSYAATNEKLFFGSGTQLSVL.

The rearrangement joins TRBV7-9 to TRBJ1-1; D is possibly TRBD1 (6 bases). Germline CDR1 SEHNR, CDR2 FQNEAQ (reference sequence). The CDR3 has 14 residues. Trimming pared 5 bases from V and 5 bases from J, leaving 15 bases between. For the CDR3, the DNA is TGTGCCAGCAGCACTCAGGGGCGGGGGACTGAAGCTTTCTTT. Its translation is CASSTQGRGTEAFF.

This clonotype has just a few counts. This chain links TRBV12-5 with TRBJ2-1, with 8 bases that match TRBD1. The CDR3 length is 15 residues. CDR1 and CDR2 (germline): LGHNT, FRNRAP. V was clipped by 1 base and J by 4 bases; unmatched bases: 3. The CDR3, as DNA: TGTGCTAGTGGTTTGGGACAGGGGATATACAATGAGCAGTTCTTC. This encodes CASGLGQGIYNEQFF.

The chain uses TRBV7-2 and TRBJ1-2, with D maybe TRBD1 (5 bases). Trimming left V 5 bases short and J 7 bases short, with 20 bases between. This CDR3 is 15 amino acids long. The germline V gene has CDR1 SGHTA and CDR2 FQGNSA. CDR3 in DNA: TGTGCCAGCAGCCGACCTGGGACGGGACGGGTTGGCTACACCTTC. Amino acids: CASSRPGTGRVGYTF.

CDR3 in DNA: TGTGCCAGCAGCCCAACACAGACGAGTCCCTATGGCTACACCTTC. Translated, it gives CASSPTQTSPYGYTF. This rearrangement joins TRBV7-2 to TRBJ1-2; no reliable D call. The CDR3 is 15 residues long. The V end lost 5 bases, the J end lost 4 bases, and 17 bases lay between the germline ends. CDR1 is SGHTA and CDR2 is FQGNSA in the germline V gene.

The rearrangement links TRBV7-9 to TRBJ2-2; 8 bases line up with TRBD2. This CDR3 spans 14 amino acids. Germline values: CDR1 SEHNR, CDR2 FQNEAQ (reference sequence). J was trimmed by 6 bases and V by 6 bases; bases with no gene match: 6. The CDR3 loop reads CASSSSGSSGELFF. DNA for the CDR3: TGTGCCAGCAGTTCAAGCGGGAGTTCCGGGGAGCTGTTTTTT.

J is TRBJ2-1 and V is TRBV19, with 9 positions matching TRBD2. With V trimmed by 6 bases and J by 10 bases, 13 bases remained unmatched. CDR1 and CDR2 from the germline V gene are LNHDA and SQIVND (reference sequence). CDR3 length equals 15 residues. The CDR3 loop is CASSPAGGWVSEQFF. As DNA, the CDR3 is TGTGCCAGTAGCCCAGCGGGGGGATGGGTGAGCGAGCAGTTCTTC.

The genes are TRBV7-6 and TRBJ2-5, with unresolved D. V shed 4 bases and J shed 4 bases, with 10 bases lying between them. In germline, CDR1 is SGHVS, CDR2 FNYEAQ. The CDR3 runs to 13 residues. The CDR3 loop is CASSSPGLETQYF. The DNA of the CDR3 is TGTGCCAGCAGCTCTCCCGGGTTAGAGACCCAGTACTTC.

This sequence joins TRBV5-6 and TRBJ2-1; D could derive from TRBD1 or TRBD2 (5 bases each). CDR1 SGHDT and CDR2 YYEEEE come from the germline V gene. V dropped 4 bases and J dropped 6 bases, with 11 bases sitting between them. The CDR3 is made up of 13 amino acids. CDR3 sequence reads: CASSIRGANEQFF. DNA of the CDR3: TGTGCCAGCAGCATTAGAGGGGCCAATGAGCAGTTCTTC.

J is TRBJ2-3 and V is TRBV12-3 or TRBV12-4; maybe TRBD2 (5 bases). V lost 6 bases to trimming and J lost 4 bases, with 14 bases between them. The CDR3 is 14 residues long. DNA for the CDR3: TGTGCCAGCAGCCTAGGACTCCCGCCAGATACGCAGTATTTT. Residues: CASSLGLPPDTQYF.

The CDR3 nucleotides are TGCAGTGCTAGCCCCTCCTCTTACGAGCAGTACTTC. Translation: CSASPSSYEQYF. This chain connects TRBV20-1 to TRBJ2-7; no firm D call. The germline V gene encodes CDR1 DFQATT and CDR2 SNEGSKA (reference sequence). CDR3 length: 12 residues. Trimming removed 3 bases from V and 4 bases from J, with 10 bases in between.

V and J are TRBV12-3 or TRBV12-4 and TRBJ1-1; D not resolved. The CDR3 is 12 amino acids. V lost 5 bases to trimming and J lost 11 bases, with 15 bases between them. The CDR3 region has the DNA TGTGCCAGCAGTCCCCCCAAAGGCGGGGCTTTCTTT. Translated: CASSPPKGGAFF.

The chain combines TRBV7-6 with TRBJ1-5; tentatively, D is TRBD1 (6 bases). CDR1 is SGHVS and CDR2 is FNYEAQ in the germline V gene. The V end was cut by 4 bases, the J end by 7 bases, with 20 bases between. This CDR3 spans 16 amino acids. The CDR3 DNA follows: TGTGCCAGCAGCTCCGGAACCCGGGACATCTGGCAGCCCCAGCATTTT. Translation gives CASSSGTRDIWQPQHF.

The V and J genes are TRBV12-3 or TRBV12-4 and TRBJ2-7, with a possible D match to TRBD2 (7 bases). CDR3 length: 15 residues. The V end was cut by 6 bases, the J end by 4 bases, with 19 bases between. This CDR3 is CASSRGAPLAYEQYF. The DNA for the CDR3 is TGTGCCAGCAGCCGGGGGGCGCCCCTCGCTTACGAGCAGTACTTC.